Detailed here is one T cell receptor (beta chain). Sequencing used immunoSEQ multiplex PCR; TCRdb keeps in-frame clones, though not all of them. The sample lists 350,000 to 400,000 clones; about nine tenths were seen once. Cohorts were determined from participant-reported clinical history. The data are from a study of blood T cell repertoires in COVID-19. The material sequenced was PBMCs or T cells enriched from blood (not recorded which). The clonotype comes from a woman in her 40s who had been exposed to COVID-19.

The CDR3 DNA reads as TGTGCCAGTAGTATAGCGTCAGGGAAGGCGTCAGCTTTCTTT. As protein: CASSIASGKASAFF. This chain connects TRBV19 to TRBJ1-1; tentatively, D is TRBD1 (5 bases). V shed 1 base and J shed 10 bases, with 16 bases lying between them. The CDR3 has 14 amino acids. The germline gives CDR1 LNHDA, CDR2 SQIVND (reference sequence). Full variable domain (remainder filled in from reference TRBV19 and TRBJ1-1): DGGITQSPKYLFRKEGQNVTLSCEQNLNHDAMYWYRQDPGQGLRLIYYSQIVNDFQKGDIAEGYSVSREKKESFPLTVTSAQKNPTAFYLCASSIASGKASAFFGQGTRLTVV.